A single sample gave rise to the 17 T cell receptor beta chains below, sequenced in a study of STAT3 mutations in large granular lymphocyte leukemia. Study-wide points: In T-cell large granular lymphocyte leukemia, about half of patients showed multiple immunodominant subclonotypes.

Clones were read by immunoSEQ multiplex PCR, and TCRdb kept only the in-frame ones, dropping some. The profile shows over 8,500 clones, around 87% of them singletons. These TCRs are of unknown antigen specificity. Material: peripheral blood mononuclear cells. The receptor set was obtained from a man at least 80 years old with T-cell large granular lymphocyte leukemia. Some clones in this sample may be carry-over from other donors' samples.

The gene calls are TRBV18 and TRBJ1-5; D is perhaps TRBD1 (5 bases). The CDR3 length is 13 residues. Germline V gives CDR1 KGHSH, CDR2 LQKENI. Trimming left V 6 bases short and J 7 bases short, with 13 bases between. CDR3 residues: CASSGGGSQPQHF. CDR3 DNA: TGTGCCAGCTCTGGGGGGGGGAGCCAGCCCCAGCATTTT.

J is TRBJ2-5 and V is TRBV18; TRBD1 agrees at 7 bases. This CDR3 region has 15 residues. V dropped 1 base and J dropped 4; count of bases not matched to a gene: 6. CDR1 and CDR2 from the germline V gene are KGHSH and LQKENI. The CDR3 sequence: CASSPHNRGGETQYF. CDR3 coding DNA: TGTGCCAGCTCACCACACAACAGGGGTGGAGAGACCCAGTACTTC.

CDR3 residues: CASSQGLGSSYEQYF. In nucleotides, the CDR3 is TGCGCCAGCAGCCAAGGGCTAGGCTCCTCCTACGAGCAGTACTTC. This chain links TRBV4-3 with TRBJ2-7; the D is unclear. Germline V gene lookup returns CDR1 LGHNA and CDR2 YSLEER. With 1 base removed from V and 0 bases from J, the gap between germline ends came to 10 bases. The CDR3 has 15 amino acids.

The V call is TRBV7-9, the J call TRBJ1-2, with TRBD1 as a possible D gene (6 bases). The CDR3 is 17 residues long. The germline V gene encodes CDR1 SEHNR and CDR2 FQNEAQ (reference sequence). The V and J ends lost 5 bases and 2 bases respectively, with 21 bases between them. The CDR3 protein is CASSPLVGRGGNYGYTF. CDR3 nucleotide sequence: TGTGCCAGCAGCCCTTTGGTGGGCAGGGGTGGCAACTATGGCTACACCTTC.

The chain recombines TRBV10-2 with TRBJ2-7, with D maybe TRBD2 (6 bases). The germline V gene has CDR1 WSHSY and CDR2 SAAADI. This CDR3 region has 16 residues. Trimming took 6 bases from V and 3 from J, leaving 21 bases between them. The CDR3 DNA reads as TGCGCCAGCAGCGCGGGGTGGTGGCCTCAGAACTACGAGCAGTACTTC. The encoded protein is CASSAGWWPQNYEQYF.

The chain recombines TRBV5-1 with TRBJ1-2; 7 bases align to TRBD1. Unmatched junction bases numbered 3, after V lost 6 bases and J lost 4 bases. Germline V gene sequence: CDR1 SGHRS, CDR2 YFSETQ. The CDR3 loop spans 12 amino acids. The CDR3 spells CASKGAGYGYTF. The CDR3 nucleotides read TGCGCCAGCAAGGGGGCCGGCTATGGCTACACCTTC.

This clone is medium-sized within its sample. The rearrangement joins TRBV5-6 to TRBJ2-7, with TRBD2 identical over 10 bases. Trimming took 5 bases from V and 1 from J; bases not matched to a gene: 9. Per the germline V gene, CDR1 is SGHDT and CDR2 is YYEEEE. This CDR3 has 16 residues. The CDR3 DNA is TGTGCCAGCAGTCTAGGACTAGCGGTTAGGTCCTACGAGCAGTACTTC. Protein product: CASSLGLAVRSYEQYF. Combining the CDR3 with reference TRBV5-6 and TRBJ2-7 gives the whole variable domain DAGVTQSPTHLIKTRGQQVTLRCSPKSGHDTVSWYQQALGQGPQFIFQYYEEEERQRGNFPDRFSGHQFPNYSSELNVNALLLGDSALYLCASSLGLAVRSYEQYFGPGTRLTVT.

The chain has TRBV7-2 and TRBJ1-1; 7 bases line up with TRBD1. Germline V gene sequence: CDR1 SGHTA, CDR2 FQGNSA. The CDR3 is 13 amino acids. V lost 11 bases to trimming and J lost 0 bases; unmatched junction nucleotides: 6. The CDR3 DNA follows: TGTGCCTCAAGGGGACAGATGAACACTGAAGCTTTCTTT. This codes for CASRGQMNTEAFF.

This chain uses TRBV9 with TRBJ1-3; D unclear. Trimming took off 4 bases at V and 3 bases at J, with 8 bases between the two ends. The CDR3 contains 13 residues. The germline gives CDR1 SGDLS, CDR2 YYNGEE. Here the CDR3 reads CASSQGFGNTIYF. CDR3 in DNA: TGTGCCAGCAGCCAAGGATTTGGAAACACCATATATTTT.

This clone showed up just once. The chain has TRBV6-5 and TRBJ1-6; TRBD1 matches 7 bases. CDR3 length: 14 amino acids. Trimming cost V 7 bases and J 7 bases; bases outside gene matches: 7. CDR1 and CDR2 from the germline V gene are MNHEY and SVGAGI. The DNA of the CDR3 is TGTGCCAGCACCCTTAGACAGGGCAATTCACCCCTCCACTTT. This gives the protein CASTLRQGNSPLHF.

V is TRBV19 and J is TRBJ2-6; D may be TRBD1 (6 bases). Trimming shortened V by 6 bases and J by 1 base, and 13 bases separated the two germline ends. Germline V CDR1 and CDR2: LNHDA, SQIVND (reference sequence). The CDR3 is made up of 16 amino acids. CDR3 protein: CASSLIQGSGANVLTF. CDR3 nucleotides: TGTGCCAGTAGCCTCATACAGGGATCTGGGGCCAACGTCCTGACTTTC.

The chain has TRBV6-5 and TRBJ2-2, with D perhaps TRBD2 (6 bases). This CDR3 spans 16 amino acids. Germline V gene lookup returns CDR1 MNHEY and CDR2 SVGAGI. V was trimmed by 2 bases and J by 0 bases, leaving 10 bases between them. Here the CDR3 reads CASSYGAGANTGELFF. CDR3 in DNA: TGTGCCAGCAGTTACGGAGCGGGTGCGAACACCGGGGAGCTGTTTTTT.

The chain is built from TRBV7-9 and TRBJ1-6; D ambiguous. Germline-derived CDR1 and CDR2 are SEHNR and FQNEAQ (reference sequence). The CDR3 extends over 15 amino acids. The V and J ends lost 2 bases and 7 bases respectively, with 12 bases between them. The CDR3 reads CASSLTSQANSPLHF. The CDR3 nucleotides are TGTGCCAGCAGCTTAACGTCCCAGGCGAATTCACCCCTCCACTTT.

This sequence joins TRBV29-1 and TRBJ2-7; D perhaps matches TRBD2 (7 bases). Trimming removed 0 bases from V and 6 bases from J, with 18 bases in between. Germline CDR1 is SQVTM and CDR2 is ANQGSEA. CDR3 size: 15 residues. The DNA of the CDR3 is TGCAGCGTTGAAGATCCGGAGGGCGGGGGCCTCGAGCAGTACTTC. Protein product: CSVEDPEGGGLEQYF.

This chain uses TRBV18 with TRBJ1-2, with D hard to call. The CDR3 is 15 amino acids. Trimming shortened V by 2 bases and J by 5 bases, and 15 bases separated the two germline ends. Germline V lookup: CDR1 KGHSH, CDR2 LQKENI. CDR3 residues: CASSPSRGTKYGYTF. The CDR3, as DNA: TGTGCCAGCTCACCATCCCGTGGAACCAAATATGGCTACACCTTC.

This clone was recorded once. The rearrangement joins TRBV6-5 to TRBJ2-3; 7 bases agree with TRBD1. Germline V gene sequence: CDR1 MNHEY, CDR2 SVGAGI. V dropped 7 bases and J dropped 1; count of bases not matched to a gene: 5. The length of the CDR3 is 14 residues. The CDR3 bases are TGTGCCAGCACAGGGACAGTCGGCACAGATACGCAGTATTTT. This codes for CASTGTVGTDTQYF.

In its sample, this clone was seen once. The rearrangement links TRBV27 to TRBJ1-6; unclear D gene. The CDR3 has 14 amino acids. V was clipped by 1 base and J by 10 bases, with 11 bases between them. Germline V gene data show CDR1 as MNHEY and CDR2 as SMNVEV (reference sequence). The CDR3 is CASSLLTVGSPLHF. The CDR3 nucleotides read TGTGCCAGCAGTTTATTAACGGTAGGGTCACCCCTCCACTTT.